This T cell receptor beta chain was obtained from a study of blood T cell repertoires in COVID-19. On the study more broadly: The United States, Italy and Spain provided the acute and convalescent COVID-19 samples. Sources were T cells, B-cell-depleted T cells, or PBMCs; the material itself was cDNA or gDNA.

Germline assignment: CDR1 SEHNR and CDR2 FQNEAQ (reference sequence). This CDR3 spans 15 amino acids. The ends were cut back, 4 bases at V and 1 base at J, with 14 bases in the middle. Profiled with immunoSEQ multiplex PCR; TCRdb holds only in-frame clones, not every one. The table lists hundreds of thousands of clones, approximately 92% of them singletons. Participants reported their clinical history, and cohort assignment relied on those reports. Cohort 3 recovery required two negative PCRs, clearance, or symptom resolution. The chain recombines TRBV7-9 with TRBJ2-7, with D perhaps matching TRBD2 (6 bases). This sequence originates from a woman aged 18-29 years who had recovered from COVID-19. The specimen was PBMCs or T cells enriched from blood (not recorded which). CDR3: CASSSTAGKSYEQYF. CDR3 DNA: TGTGCCAGCAGCTCGACGGCGGGGAAATCCTACGAGCAGTACTTC.